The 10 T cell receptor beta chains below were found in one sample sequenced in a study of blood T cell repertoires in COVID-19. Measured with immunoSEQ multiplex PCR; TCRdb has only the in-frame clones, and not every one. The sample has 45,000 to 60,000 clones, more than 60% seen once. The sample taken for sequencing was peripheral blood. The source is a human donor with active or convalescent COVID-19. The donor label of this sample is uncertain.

CDR3 sequence reads: CATSDLGGGGTGELFF. The CDR3 DNA reads as TGTGCCACCAGTGATTTAGGAGGGGGGGGCACCGGGGAGCTGTTTTTT. The chain combines TRBV24-1 with TRBJ2-2; D possibly corresponds to TRBD2 (7 bases). With 1 base removed from V and 4 bases from J, the gap between germline ends came to 12 bases. The V gene's germline CDR1 is KGHDR and CDR2 SFDVKD. The CDR3 runs 16 residues.

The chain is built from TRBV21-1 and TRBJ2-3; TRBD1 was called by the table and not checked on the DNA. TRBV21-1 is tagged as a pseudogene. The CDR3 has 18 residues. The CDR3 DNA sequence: TGTGCCAGCAGCAATAGACAGGGGAACGCACAGAGCACATATACGCAGTATTTT. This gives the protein CASSNRQGNAQSTYTQYF.

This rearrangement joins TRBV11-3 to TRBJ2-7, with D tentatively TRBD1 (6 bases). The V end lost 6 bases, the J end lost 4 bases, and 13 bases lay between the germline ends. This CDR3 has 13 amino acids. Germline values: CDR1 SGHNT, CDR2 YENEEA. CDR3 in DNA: TGTGCCAGCAGGAATACAGGGATTTACGAGCAGTACTTC. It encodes CASRNTGIYEQYF. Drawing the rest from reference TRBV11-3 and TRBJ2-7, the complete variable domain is EAGVVQSPRYKIIEKKQPVAFWCNPISGHNTLYWYLQNLGQGPELLIRYENEEAVDDSQLPKDRFSAERLKGVDSTLKIQPAELGDSAVYLCASRNTGIYEQYFGPGTRLTVT.

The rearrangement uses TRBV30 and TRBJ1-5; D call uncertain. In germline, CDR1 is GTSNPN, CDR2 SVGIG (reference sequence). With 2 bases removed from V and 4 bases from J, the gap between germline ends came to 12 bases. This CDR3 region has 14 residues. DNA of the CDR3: TGTGCCTGGAGTCCCGGTTCGGGGAATCAGCCCCAGCATTTT. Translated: CAWSPGSGNQPQHF.

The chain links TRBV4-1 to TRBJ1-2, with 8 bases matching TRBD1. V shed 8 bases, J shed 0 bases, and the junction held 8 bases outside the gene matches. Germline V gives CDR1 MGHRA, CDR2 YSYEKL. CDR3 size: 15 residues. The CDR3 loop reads CASEANRGANYGYTF. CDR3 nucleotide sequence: TGCGCCAGCGAAGCGAACAGGGGGGCTAACTATGGCTACACCTTC.

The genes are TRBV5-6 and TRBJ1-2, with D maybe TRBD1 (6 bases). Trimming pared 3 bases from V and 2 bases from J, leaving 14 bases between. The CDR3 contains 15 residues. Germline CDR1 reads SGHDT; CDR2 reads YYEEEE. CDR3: CASSSRGALNYGYTF. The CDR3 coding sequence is TGTGCCAGCAGCTCCCGGGGGGCGTTAAACTATGGCTACACCTTC.

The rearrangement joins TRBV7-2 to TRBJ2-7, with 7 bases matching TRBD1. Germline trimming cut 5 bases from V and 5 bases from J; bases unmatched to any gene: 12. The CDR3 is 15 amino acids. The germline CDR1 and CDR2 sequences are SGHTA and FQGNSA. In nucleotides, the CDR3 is TGTGCCAGCAGCCCACAGACAGGGAGTGCGAACGAGCAGTACTTC. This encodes CASSPQTGSANEQYF.

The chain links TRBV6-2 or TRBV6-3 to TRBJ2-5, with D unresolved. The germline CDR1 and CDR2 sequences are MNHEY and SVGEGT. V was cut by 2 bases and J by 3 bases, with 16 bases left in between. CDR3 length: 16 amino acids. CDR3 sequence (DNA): TGTGCCAGCAGTTACGGGCAGGCGTCAAGTAAAGAGACCCAGTACTTC. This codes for CASSYGQASSKETQYF.

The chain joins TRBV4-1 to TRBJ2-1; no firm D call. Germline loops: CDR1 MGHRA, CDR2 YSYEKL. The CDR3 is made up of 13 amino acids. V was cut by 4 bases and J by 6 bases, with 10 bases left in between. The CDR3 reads CASSPSSLNEQFF. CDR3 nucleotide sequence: TGCGCCAGCAGCCCTTCGAGCCTCAATGAGCAGTTCTTC.

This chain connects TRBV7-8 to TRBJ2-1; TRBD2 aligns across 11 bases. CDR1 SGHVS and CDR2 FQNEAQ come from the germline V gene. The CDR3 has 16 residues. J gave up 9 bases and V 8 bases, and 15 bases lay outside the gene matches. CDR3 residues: CASSPGGASGRLEQFF. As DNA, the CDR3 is TGTGCCAGCTCGCCTGGCGGGGCTAGCGGGAGGCTTGAGCAGTTCTTC.